The rows below give T cell receptor beta chains drawn from one sample of a study of blood T cells in healthy people across ages. Using its own MiXCR run on the 5' RACE reads, TCRdb lists one record per CDR3 protein. Counted here are about 970,000 distinct CDR3 sequences, about 53% occurring once; the ten biggest clones make up roughly a fifth. Sequenced sample: blood. The receptors come from a woman aged 55-75 years in good health. Each CDR3 is given with its conserved first and last residue. D genes are given only for firm matches. A row's size may be missing; if present it is once, few, many or a size class.

size: -; D: TRBD2; V: TRBV11-2; J: TRBJ2-5; DNA: TGTGCCAGCACCCCTGGACTAGCGGGAGGACAAGAGACCCAGTACTTC; CDR3: CASTPGLAGGQETQYF
size: -; D: TRBD2; V: TRBV5-1; J: TRBJ2-7; DNA: TGCGCCAGTCGGCGGGGACTAGCGGGACAGGCCTACGAGCAGTACTTC; CDR3: CASRRGLAGQAYEQYF
size: -; D: -; V: TRBV5-1; J: TRBJ2-5; DNA: TGCGCCAGCAAGGCGGGCGGGATAAGTGGGGAGACCCAGTACTTC; CDR3: CASKAGGISGETQYF
size: -; D: -; V: TRBV6-2/TRBV6-3; J: TRBJ2-1; DNA: TGTGCCAGCAGTTACCTCAGCACCTACAATGAGCAGTTCTTC; CDR3: CASSYLSTYNEQFF
size: -; D: -; V: TRBV20-1; J: TRBJ2-7; DNA: TGCAGTGCTAACCCTATCCGCACAATAACCTACGAGCAGTACTTC; CDR3: CSANPIRTITYEQYF
size: -; D: -; V: TRBV20-1; J: TRBJ2-1; DNA: TGCAGTGCTAGAGTGTGGAATGAGCAGTTCTTC; CDR3: CSARVWNEQFF
size: -; D: -; V: TRBV10-3; J: TRBJ2-7; DNA: TGTGCCATCTCTAAGGAGACCTACGAGCAGTACTTC; CDR3: CAISKETYEQYF
size: -; D: -; V: TRBV6-2/TRBV6-3; J: TRBJ2-7; DNA: TGTGCCAGCAGTTGGTCGAATGCTTACGAGCAGTACTTC; CDR3: CASSWSNAYEQYF
size: -; D: TRBD2; V: TRBV27; J: TRBJ2-7; DNA: TGTGCCAGCAGTTTATTAGCCTGGACTAGCGGGATTACCTACGAGCAGTACTTC; CDR3: CASSLLAWTSGITYEQYF
size: -; D: -; V: TRBV14; J: TRBJ2-2; DNA: TGTGCCAGCAGCCAAATGGCGGGAATCAGGGAGCTGTTTTTT; CDR3: CASSQMAGIRELFF
size: few; D: -; V: TRBV20-1; J: TRBJ2-3; DNA: TGCAGTGCTAGGTTGCGAACACGCACAGATACGCAGTATTTT; CDR3: CSARLRTRTDTQYF
size: few; D: TRBD1; V: TRBV20-1; J: TRBJ2-4; DNA: TGCAGTGCTAGGGACAGGGGTAACATTCAGTACTTC; CDR3: CSARDRGNIQYF
size: many; D: -; V: TRBV29-1; J: TRBJ2-3; DNA: TGCAGCGTTCAAGTTAGCACAGATACGCAGTATTTT; CDR3: CSVQVSTDTQYF
size: -; D: -; V: TRBV5-1; J: TRBJ2-1; DNA: TGCGCCAGCAGCTTGGCCTCGGTTGGCGAGCAGTTCTTC; CDR3: CASSLASVGEQFF
size: -; D: -; V: TRBV5-8; J: TRBJ2-7; DNA: TGTGCCAGCGCCCCCGGTGGGGGGTACGAGCAGTACTTC; CDR3: CASAPGGGYEQYF
size: -; D: -; V: TRBV12-3/TRBV12-4; J: TRBJ2-7; DNA: TGTGCCAGCAGCGTTGGAGTGGGCTACGAGCAGTACTTC; CDR3: CASSVGVGYEQYF
size: -; D: -; V: TRBV4-1; J: TRBJ2-1; DNA: TGCGCCAGCAGCCCCGTCCCTCGGGGGCCCTACAATGAGCAGTTCTTC; CDR3: CASSPVPRGPYNEQFF
size: -; D: -; V: TRBV7-6; J: TRBJ2-2; DNA: TGTGCCAGCAGCTCGCAGGGTGGCAGGGAGCTGTTTTTT; CDR3: CASSSQGGRELFF
size: few; D: TRBD2; V: TRBV7-2; J: TRBJ2-5; DNA: TGTGCCAGCAGCTCGACTAGCCGGGAGACCCAGTACTTC; CDR3: CASSSTSRETQYF
size: few; D: TRBD2; V: TRBV27; J: TRBJ2-1; DNA: TGTGCCAGCAGTTTATACCCAAGCGGGAACTCCTACAATGAGCAGTTCTTC; CDR3: CASSLYPSGNSYNEQFF
size: many; D: -; V: TRBV7-2; J: TRBJ1-6; DNA: TGTGCCAGCAGCTTAGCAGGGGCCCAATCACCCCTCCACTTT; CDR3: CASSLAGAQSPLHF
size: -; D: -; V: TRBV28; J: TRBJ2-7; DNA: TGTGCCAGCAGTTTTCCCAATTGGGCTTACGAGCAGTACTTC; CDR3: CASSFPNWAYEQYF
size: -; D: -; V: TRBV6-1; J: TRBJ2-7; DNA: TGTGCCAGCAGTGAAGGGCAGGGGCTAGGGTACGAGCAGTACTTC; CDR3: CASSEGQGLGYEQYF
size: few; D: -; V: TRBV12-3/TRBV12-4; J: TRBJ1-5; DNA: TGTGCCAGCAGTCTCCAGGTACCCCCACAGCCCCAGCATTTT; CDR3: CASSLQVPPQPQHF
size: few; D: -; V: TRBV29-1; J: TRBJ2-7; DNA: TGCAGCGTCCAGGGTTCAAGCTCCTACGAGCAGTACTTC; CDR3: CSVQGSSSYEQYF
size: few; D: -; V: TRBV27; J: TRBJ2-3; DNA: TGTGCCAGCAGTCCAGGGGTAGGGTTAAGCACAGATACGCAGTATTTT; CDR3: CASSPGVGLSTDTQYF
size: few; D: TRBD1; V: TRBV7-2; J: TRBJ2-3; DNA: TGTGCCAGCAGCTTAGTCGAGGGGGCGGGCAGAGTAGATACGCAGTATTTT; CDR3: CASSLVEGAGRVDTQYF
size: -; D: -; V: TRBV28; J: TRBJ1-1; DNA: TGTGCCAGCAGTTACCCCCGTCAGGGCTACACTGAAGCTTTCTTT; CDR3: CASSYPRQGYTEAFF
size: few; D: TRBD1; V: TRBV20-1; J: TRBJ1-2; DNA: TGCAGACCATCAGGGGGCGCGGGCTATGGCTACACCTTC; CDR3: CRPSGGAGYGYTF
size: few; D: -; V: TRBV28; J: TRBJ2-7; DNA: TGTGCCAGCAGTCCACTACTAAAGCGCGGGACCTACGAGCAGTACTTC; CDR3: CASSPLLKRGTYEQYF
size: -; D: -; V: TRBV7-9; J: TRBJ2-3; DNA: TGTGCCAGCAGCTCCGGTTACGATGGTTGGGATACGCAGTATTTT; CDR3: CASSSGYDGWDTQYF
size: -; D: -; V: TRBV12-3/TRBV12-4; J: TRBJ2-7; DNA: TGTGCCAGCAGTTTAGACGCCCTAGGGGAGTCCGAGCAGTACTTC; CDR3: CASSLDALGESEQYF
size: -; D: -; V: TRBV28; J: TRBJ1-5; DNA: TGTGCCAGCAGTCCCGTGGGGGACCGCAATCAGCCCCAGCATTTT; CDR3: CASSPVGDRNQPQHF
size: once; D: TRBD2; V: TRBV11-2; J: TRBJ2-1; DNA: TGTGCCAGCAGCTTAGGGATAAGCGGGAGTCTACCCAATGAGCAGTTCTTC; CDR3: CASSLGISGSLPNEQFF
size: few; D: TRBD2; V: TRBV7-2; J: TRBJ2-3; DNA: TGTGCCAGCAGCTCCATGGGCGGGGGTCCAGATACGCAGTATTTT; CDR3: CASSSMGGGPDTQYF
size: -; D: -; V: TRBV5-6; J: TRBJ2-5; DNA: TGTGCCAGCAGCTTGTTTGAGGCGTCGGAGACCCAGTACTTC; CDR3: CASSLFEASETQYF
size: few; D: -; V: TRBV7-9; J: TRBJ2-1; DNA: TGTGCCAGCGGCGATTATCGGGGTTACAATGAGCAGTTCTTC; CDR3: CASGDYRGYNEQFF
size: few; D: -; V: TRBV2; J: TRBJ1-1; DNA: TGTGCCAGCAGTGTGTTCGGGGGGATGAACACTGAAGCTTTCTTT; CDR3: CASSVFGGMNTEAFF
size: -; D: -; V: TRBV4-1; J: TRBJ2-4; DNA: TGCGCCAGCAGCTGCCGACTAGCCAAAAACATTCAGTACTTC; CDR3: CASSCRLAKNIQYF
size: -; D: TRBD1; V: TRBV4-1; J: TRBJ1-1; DNA: TGCGCCAGCAGCCAAGAATACTCGCGGGACAGAAACACTGAAGCTTTCTTT; CDR3: CASSQEYSRDRNTEAFF
size: many; D: -; V: TRBV3-1; J: TRBJ2-7; DNA: TGTGCCAGCAGCCAGGGGGACTACGAGCAGTACTTC; CDR3: CASSQGDYEQYF
size: many; D: TRBD2; V: TRBV2; J: TRBJ2-7; DNA: TGTGCCAGCAGCGAAGAACTAGCGGGAGGCCCCTACGAGCAGTACTTC; CDR3: CASSEELAGGPYEQYF
size: -; D: TRBD2; V: TRBV28; J: TRBJ2-7; DNA: TGTGCCAGCAGTTTATCGGTCCTAGCGGGAATCTACGAGCAGTACTTC; CDR3: CASSLSVLAGIYEQYF
size: few; D: TRBD2; V: TRBV20-1; J: TRBJ2-1; DNA: TGCAGTGCTAGAGATCAGGGTCTAGCGGGAGTGAATGAGCAGTTCTTC; CDR3: CSARDQGLAGVNEQFF
size: -; D: -; V: TRBV12-3/TRBV12-4; J: TRBJ2-3; DNA: TGTGCCAGCACCCAGGGAAGAGCGACCACAGATACGCAGTATTTT; CDR3: CASTQGRATTDTQYF
size: -; D: -; V: TRBV5-1; J: TRBJ2-7; DNA: TGCGCCAGCAGCTTGTCCCAGGGTGGATACGAGCAGTACTTC; CDR3: CASSLSQGGYEQYF
size: -; D: -; V: TRBV28; J: TRBJ2-7; DNA: TGTGCCAGCAGAATCGCCCCCTACGAGCAGTACTTC; CDR3: CASRIAPYEQYF
size: -; D: TRBD2; V: TRBV20-1; J: TRBJ2-7; DNA: TGCAGCGGGGGGTTCACTAGCGGCCCCTCCTACGAGCAGTACTTC; CDR3: CSGGFTSGPSYEQYF
size: -; D: TRBD2; V: TRBV6-4; J: TRBJ2-7; DNA: TGTGCCAGTGCAACTACTAGCGGGAGAACATGCGAGCAGTACTTC; CDR3: CASATTSGRTCEQYF
size: -; D: TRBD2; V: TRBV10-3; J: TRBJ2-7; DNA: TGTGCCATCAGTCCGACTAGCGGGAGCGCCTACGAGCAGTACTTC; CDR3: CAISPTSGSAYEQYF
size: -; D: TRBD2; V: TRBV20-1; J: TRBJ2-1; DNA: TGCAGTGCTAGATTGACTAGCGGGATCCCCGGGTCACACAATGAGCAGTTCTTC; CDR3: CSARLTSGIPGSHNEQFF
size: -; D: TRBD1; V: TRBV11-2; J: TRBJ2-7; DNA: TGTGCCAGCAGCTTAGGAGTTACAGGGGTCTCCTACGAGCAGTACTTC; CDR3: CASSLGVTGVSYEQYF
size: few; D: -; V: TRBV27; J: TRBJ1-1; DNA: TGTGCCAGCAGTTCTCTCCGGGACTTGCCCACTGAAGCTTTCTTT; CDR3: CASSSLRDLPTEAFF
size: once; D: -; V: TRBV10-3; J: TRBJ2-3; DNA: TGTGCCATCAGTGAGTTGGGCAGGGAAGATACGCAGTATTTT; CDR3: CAISELGREDTQYF
size: -; D: -; V: TRBV12-3/TRBV12-4; J: TRBJ2-3; DNA: TGTGCCAGCAGAGTGACCGGAGATGTGCAGTATTTT; CDR3: CASRVTGDVQYF